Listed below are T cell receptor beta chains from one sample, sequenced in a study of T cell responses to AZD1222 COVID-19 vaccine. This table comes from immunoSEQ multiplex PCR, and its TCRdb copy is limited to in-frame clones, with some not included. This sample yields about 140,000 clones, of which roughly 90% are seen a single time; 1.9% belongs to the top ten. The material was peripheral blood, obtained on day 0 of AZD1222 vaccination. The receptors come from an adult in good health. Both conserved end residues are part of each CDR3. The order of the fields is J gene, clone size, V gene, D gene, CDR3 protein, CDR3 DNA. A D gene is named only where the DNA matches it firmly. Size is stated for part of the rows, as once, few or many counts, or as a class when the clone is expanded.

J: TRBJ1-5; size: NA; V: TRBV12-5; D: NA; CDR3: CASGFGGGQPQHF; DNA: TGTGCTAGTGGTTTCGGCGGGGGTCAGCCCCAGCATTTT
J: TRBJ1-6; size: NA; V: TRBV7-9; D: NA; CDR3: CASSPQYNSPLHF; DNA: TGTGCCAGCAGCCCCCAGTATAATTCACCCCTCCACTTT
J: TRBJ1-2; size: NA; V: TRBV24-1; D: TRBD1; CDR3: CATSDLGQGKNGYTF; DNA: TGTGCCACCAGTGATTTGGGACAGGGGAAAAATGGCTACACCTTC
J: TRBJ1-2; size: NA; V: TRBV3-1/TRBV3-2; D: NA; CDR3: CASSQGSGYRNYGYTF; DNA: TGTGCCAGCAGCCAAGGGTCAGGGTACCGTAACTATGGCTACACCTTC
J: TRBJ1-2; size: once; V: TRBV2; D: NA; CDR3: CASSEKGRIGGYTF; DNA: TGTGCCAGCAGTGAAAAGGGCAGGATCGGCGGCTACACCTTC
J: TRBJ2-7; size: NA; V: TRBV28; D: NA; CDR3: CASSTLRGRTFYEQYF; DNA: TGTGCCAGCAGTACCCTTAGAGGGAGGACCTTCTACGAGCAGTACTTC
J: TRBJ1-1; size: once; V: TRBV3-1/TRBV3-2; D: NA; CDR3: CASSQGHKNTEAFF; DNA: TGTGCCAGCAGCCAAGGGCATAAGAACACTGAAGCTTTCTTT
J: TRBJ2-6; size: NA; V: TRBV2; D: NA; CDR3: CASSDRAGASGANVLTF; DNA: TGTGCCAGCAGTGACAGGGCAGGGGCCTCTGGGGCCAACGTCCTGACTTTC
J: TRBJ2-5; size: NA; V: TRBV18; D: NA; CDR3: CASSGYQETQYF; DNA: TGTGCCAGCTCAGGTTACCAAGAGACCCAGTACTTC
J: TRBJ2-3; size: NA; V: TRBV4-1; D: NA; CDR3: CASSQGAFASTDTQYF; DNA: TGCGCCAGCAGCCAGGGGGCCTTCGCTAGCACAGATACGCAGTATTTT
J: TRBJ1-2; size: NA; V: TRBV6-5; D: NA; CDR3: CASHRESGYTF; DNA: TGTGCCAGCCACAGGGAAAGTGGCTACACCTTC
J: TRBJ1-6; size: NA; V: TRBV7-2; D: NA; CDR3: CASSGGGVYNSPLHF; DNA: TGTGCCAGCAGTGGGGGTGGGGTCTACAATTCACCCCTCCACTTT
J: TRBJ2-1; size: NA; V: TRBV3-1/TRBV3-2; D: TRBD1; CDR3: CASSPPDREEQFF; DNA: TGTGCCAGCAGCCCACCGGACAGGGAGGAGCAGTTCTTC
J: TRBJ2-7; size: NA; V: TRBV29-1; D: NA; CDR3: CSVESGTSYEQYF; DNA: TGCAGCGTGGAGTCGGGAACCTCCTACGAGCAGTACTTC
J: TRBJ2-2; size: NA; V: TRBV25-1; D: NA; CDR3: CASSEDGTATGELFF; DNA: TGTGCCAGCAGTGAAGATGGGACGGCCACCGGGGAGCTGTTTTTT
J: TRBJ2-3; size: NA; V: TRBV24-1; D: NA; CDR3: CATSDSRPTAGADTQYF; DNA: TGTGCCACCAGTGATTCCCGCCCTACTGCAGGCGCCGATACGCAGTATTTT
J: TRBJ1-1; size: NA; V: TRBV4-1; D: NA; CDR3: CASSQVGVDTEAFF; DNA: TGCGCCAGCAGCCAAGTCGGCGTGGACACTGAAGCTTTCTTT
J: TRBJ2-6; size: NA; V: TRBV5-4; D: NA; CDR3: CASSLAWASRDSGANVLTF; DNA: TGTGCCAGCAGCTTGGCCTGGGCTAGCCGGGACTCTGGGGCCAACGTCCTGACTTTC
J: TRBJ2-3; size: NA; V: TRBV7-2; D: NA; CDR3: CASSLVGSIDFPDTQYF; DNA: TGTGCCAGCAGCTTAGTAGGGTCCATTGATTTTCCGGATACGCAGTATTTT
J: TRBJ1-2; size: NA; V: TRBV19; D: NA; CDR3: CASSAGGGPNYGYTF; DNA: TGTGCCAGTAGCGCCGGGGGGGGTCCTAACTATGGCTACACCTTC
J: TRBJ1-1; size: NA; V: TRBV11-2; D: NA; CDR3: CASRGSGLRESTEAFF; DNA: TGTGCCAGCAGGGGATCGGGCCTCAGGGAGAGCACTGAAGCTTTCTTT
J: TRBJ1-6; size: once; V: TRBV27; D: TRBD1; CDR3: CASSLSGGLGSPLHF; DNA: TGTGCCAGCAGTTTGTCAGGGGGATTGGGTTCACCCCTCCACTTT
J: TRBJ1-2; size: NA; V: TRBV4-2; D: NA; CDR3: CASSQGPLRDYGYTF; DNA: TGTGCCAGCAGCCAAGGTCCTCTCAGGGACTATGGCTACACCTTC
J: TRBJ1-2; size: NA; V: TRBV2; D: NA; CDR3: CASSLGQNYGYTF; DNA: TGTGCCAGCAGCCTGGGGCAGAACTATGGCTACACCTTC
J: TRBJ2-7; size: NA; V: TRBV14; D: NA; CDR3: CASSLRGSYEQYF; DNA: TGTGCCAGCAGCCTAAGGGGGTCCTACGAGCAGTACTTC
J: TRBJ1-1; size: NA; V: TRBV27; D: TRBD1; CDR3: CASSLSGQVGGTEAFF; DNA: TGTGCCAGCAGTTTATCCGGACAGGTGGGAGGCACTGAAGCTTTCTTT
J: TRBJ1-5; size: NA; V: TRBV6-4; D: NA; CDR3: CASSEGSNQPQHF; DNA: TGTGCCAGCAGTGAGGGGAGTAATCAGCCCCAGCATTTT
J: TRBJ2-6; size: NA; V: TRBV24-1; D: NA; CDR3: CATWDRGLRGSGANVLTF; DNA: TGTGCCACGTGGGATAGGGGGTTACGGGGCTCTGGGGCCAACGTCCTGACTTTC
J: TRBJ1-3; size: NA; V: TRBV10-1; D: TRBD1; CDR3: CASRRGQVNTIYF; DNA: TGCGCCAGCAGACGGGGACAGGTAAACACCATATATTTT
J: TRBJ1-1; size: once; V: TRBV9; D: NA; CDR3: CASSRLNTEAFF; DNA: TGTGCCAGCAGCCGACTGAACACTGAAGCTTTCTTT
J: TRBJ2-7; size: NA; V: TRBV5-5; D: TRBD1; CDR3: CASSPQGPTSYEQYF; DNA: TGTGCCAGCAGCCCACAGGGGCCAACCTCCTACGAGCAGTACTTC
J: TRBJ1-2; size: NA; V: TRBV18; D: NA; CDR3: CASSLTADSGGYTF; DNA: TGTGCCAGCTCGCTGACGGCTGACAGTGGGGGCTACACCTTC
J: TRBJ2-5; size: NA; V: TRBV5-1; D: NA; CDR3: CASSTPPETQYF; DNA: TGCGCCAGCAGCACCCCACCAGAGACCCAGTACTTC
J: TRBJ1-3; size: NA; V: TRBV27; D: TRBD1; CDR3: CASSSHRGLGGNTIYF; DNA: TGTGCCAGCAGTTCCCACAGGGGGCTGGGGGGAAACACCATATATTTT
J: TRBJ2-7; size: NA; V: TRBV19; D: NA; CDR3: CASSIGGRDQEQYF; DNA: TGTGCCAGTAGTATAGGGGGCAGGGACCAGGAGCAGTACTTC
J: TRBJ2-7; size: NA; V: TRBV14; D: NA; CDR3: CASSSSPYEQYF; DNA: TGTGCCAGCAGCTCATCCCCCTACGAGCAGTACTTC
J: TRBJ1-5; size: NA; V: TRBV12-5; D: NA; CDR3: CASGWEGSNQPQHF; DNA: TGTGCTAGTGGCTGGGAGGGGAGCAATCAGCCCCAGCATTTT
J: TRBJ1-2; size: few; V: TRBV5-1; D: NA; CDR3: CASSLGVGFDGYTF; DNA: TGCGCCAGCAGCTTGGGTGTCGGGTTCGATGGCTACACCTTC
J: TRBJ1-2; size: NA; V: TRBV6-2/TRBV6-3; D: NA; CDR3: CASSYSIAGANYGYTF; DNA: TGTGCCAGCAGTTACTCGATCGCAGGAGCTAACTATGGCTACACCTTC
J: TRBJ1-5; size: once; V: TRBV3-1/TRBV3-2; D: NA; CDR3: CASSQGGERGQPQHF; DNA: TGTGCCAGCAGCCAAGGTGGGGAGCGAGGCCAGCCCCAGCATTTT
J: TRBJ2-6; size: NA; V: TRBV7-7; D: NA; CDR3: CASSSLETGANVLTF; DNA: TGTGCCAGCAGCTCACTGGAAACTGGGGCCAACGTCCTGACTTTC
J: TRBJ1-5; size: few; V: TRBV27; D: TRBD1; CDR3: CARIAWDSDSNQPQHF; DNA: TGTGCCAGAATCGCCTGGGACAGCGATAGCAATCAGCCCCAGCATTTT
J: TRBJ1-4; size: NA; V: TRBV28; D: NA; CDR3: CASSLVGANEKLFF; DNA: TGTGCCAGCAGTTTGGTAGGGGCCAATGAAAAACTGTTTTTT
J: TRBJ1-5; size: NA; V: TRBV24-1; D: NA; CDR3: CATSGRGSGADNQPQHF; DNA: TGTGCCACCAGTGGTAGGGGATCAGGGGCGGACAATCAGCCCCAGCATTTT
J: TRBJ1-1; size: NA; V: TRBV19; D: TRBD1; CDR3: CASNRGLSTEAFF; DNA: TGTGCCAGTAACAGGGGGCTATCAACTGAAGCTTTCTTT
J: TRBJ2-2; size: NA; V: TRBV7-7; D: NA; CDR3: CASSLAGARGELFF; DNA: TGTGCCAGCAGCTTAGCCGGGGCCAGGGGGGAGCTGTTTTTT
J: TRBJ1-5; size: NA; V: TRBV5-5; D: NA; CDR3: CASSLDGQLNQPQHF; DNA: TGTGCCAGCAGCTTGGACGGACAGCTAAATCAGCCCCAGCATTTT
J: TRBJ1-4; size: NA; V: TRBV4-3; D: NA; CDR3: CASSPEGGVNEKLFF; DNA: TGCGCCAGCAGCCCTGAAGGGGGTGTTAATGAAAAACTGTTTTTT